The present entry profiles one T cell receptor beta chain with its context. The ends lost 0 bases at V and 3 bases at J; junction bases unmatched: 1. The germline gives CDR1 MNHEY, CDR2 SVGEGT. The CDR3 runs 15 residues. This sample was taken from a study of blood T cell repertoires in COVID-19. Study overall: From the United States, Italy and Spain came samples of acute and convalescent COVID-19. The cDNA or gDNA used as material had been derived from T cells, B-cell-depleted T cells, or PBMCs.

The data were produced by immunoSEQ multiplex PCR, yet TCRdb's version contains in-frame clones alone and is incomplete. The top ten clones hold about 20% of a sample with 100,000 or so clones, around 76% of them seen once. Sequencing used peripheral blood. This TCR was recovered from a man aged 80 or over with acute or convalescent COVID-19. The chain carries TRBV6-2 or TRBV6-3 and TRBJ1-5, with 8 bases lining up with TRBD1. The chain's CDR3 is CASSYSGQDNQPQHF. CDR3 DNA sequence: TGTGCCAGCAGTTACTCGGGACAGGACAATCAGCCCCAGCATTTT.